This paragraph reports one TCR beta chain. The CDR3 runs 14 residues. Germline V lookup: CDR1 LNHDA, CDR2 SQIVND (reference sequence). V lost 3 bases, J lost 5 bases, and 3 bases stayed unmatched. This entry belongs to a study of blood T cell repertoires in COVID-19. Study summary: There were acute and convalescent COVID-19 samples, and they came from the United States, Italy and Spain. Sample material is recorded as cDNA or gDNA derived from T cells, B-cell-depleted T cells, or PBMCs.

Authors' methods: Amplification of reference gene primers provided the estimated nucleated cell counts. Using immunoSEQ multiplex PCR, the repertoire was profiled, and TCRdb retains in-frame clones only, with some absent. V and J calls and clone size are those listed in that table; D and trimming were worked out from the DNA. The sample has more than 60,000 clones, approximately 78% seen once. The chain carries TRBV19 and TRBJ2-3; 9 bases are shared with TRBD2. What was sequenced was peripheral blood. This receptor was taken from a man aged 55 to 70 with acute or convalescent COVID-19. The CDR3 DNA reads TGTGCCAGTAGTATGGCTAGCGGGGAAGATACGCAGTATTTT. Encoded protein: CASSMASGEDTQYF. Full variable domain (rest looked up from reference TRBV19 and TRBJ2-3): DGGITQSPKYLFRKEGQNVTLSCEQNLNHDAMYWYRQDPGQGLRLIYYSQIVNDFQKGDIAEGYSVSREKKESFPLTVTSAQKNPTAFYLCASSMASGEDTQYFGPGTRLTVL.